The clone carrying this TCR beta chain was recorded many times. Its target is unknown. MiXCR, run by TCRdb on the 5' RACE reads, gives a single entry per CDR3 protein. The sample includes some 120,000 distinct CDR3 sequences, approximately 6.2% seen only once; the top ten take approximately 2.3%. This entry comes from a study of T-cell memory formation after mild COVID-19. Study observations and caveats: Mostly located in CM and EM were contracting CD4+ clones, with contracting CD8+ clones located in EMRA. Later expanders leaned CD4+, whereas clones that contracted between day 15 and 85 were balanced CD4/CD8.

This CDR3 comprises 12 residues. Trimming took 5 bases from V and 1 from J, leaving 2 bases between them. CDR1 is SGHTA, CDR2 FQGTGA, per germline. The sequence was obtained from an adult woman who had mild COVID-19 (a few samples of this study predate the infection). Cell type and time point are not known. This chain connects TRBV7-3 to TRBJ2-2; D not resolved. The sample taken for sequencing was PBMCs or a T cell subset sorted from them (not recorded which). In nucleotides, the CDR3 is TGTGCCAGCAGCGAGAACACCGGGGAGCTGTTTTTT. Amino acid sequence: CASSENTGELFF.